This T cell receptor beta chain appears in the sequencing data of a study of blood T cell repertoires in COVID-19. Study information: Collection of acute and convalescent COVID-19 samples took place in the United States, Italy and Spain. Nucleic acid was either cDNA or gDNA, and it came from T cells, B-cell-depleted T cells, or PBMCs.

Authors' methods: It was from reference gene primer amplification that nucleated cell counts were estimated. Produced via immunoSEQ multiplex PCR; TCRdb's table is partial and in-frame only. The DNA was the basis for D and trimming; V, J and clone size are from that table. The profile shows a few hundred thousand clones, about 91% of them singletons. Germline CDR1 reads SEHNR; CDR2 reads FQNEAQ (reference sequence). V shed 3 bases, J shed 7 bases, and the junction held 8 bases outside the gene matches. The CDR3 covers 17 residues. Seattle enrolled patients during active infection and tracked them longitudinally.

This receptor was taken from a woman in her 30s with COVID-19, enrolled during active disease. What was sequenced was peripheral blood. The chain joins TRBV7-9 to TRBJ2-1; TRBD2 matches 14 bases. The CDR3 spells CASSLEGLAGERNEQFF. The CDR3 nucleotides read TGTGCCAGCAGCTTGGAGGGACTAGCGGGAGAGCGAAATGAGCAGTTCTTC.